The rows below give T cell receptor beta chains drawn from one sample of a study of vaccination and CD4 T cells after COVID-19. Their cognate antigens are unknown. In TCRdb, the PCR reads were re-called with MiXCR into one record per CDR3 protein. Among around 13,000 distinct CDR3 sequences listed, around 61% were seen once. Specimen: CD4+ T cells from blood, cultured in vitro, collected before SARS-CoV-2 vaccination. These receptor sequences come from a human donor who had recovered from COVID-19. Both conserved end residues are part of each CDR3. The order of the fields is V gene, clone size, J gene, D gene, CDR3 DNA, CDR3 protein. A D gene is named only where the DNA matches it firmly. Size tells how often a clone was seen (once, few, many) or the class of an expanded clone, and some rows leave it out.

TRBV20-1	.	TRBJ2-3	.	TGCAGGGGAGTTGAGGCGGTTAGCACAGATACGCAGTATTTT	CRGVEAVSTDTQYF
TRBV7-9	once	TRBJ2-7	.	TGTGCCAGCAGCCCACTTTGGCGGGGCCAGACCTACGAGCAGTACTTC	CASSPLWRGQTYEQYF
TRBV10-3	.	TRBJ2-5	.	TGTGCCATCAGTGGTAGCGAGAGTGGTGAGGCCCAGTACTTC	CAISGSESGEAQYF
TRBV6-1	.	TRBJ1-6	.	TGTGCCAGCAGCAACTTCAGAGAAAATTCACCCCTCCACTTT	CASSNFRENSPLHF
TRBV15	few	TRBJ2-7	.	TGTGCCACCAGCAGAGATCCTGGGGGGCCCTACGAGCAGTACTTC	CATSRDPGGPYEQYF
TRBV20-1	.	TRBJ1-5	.	TGCAGTGTGAAAGGTTATCAGCCCCAGCATTTT	CSVKGYQPQHF
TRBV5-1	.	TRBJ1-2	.	TGCGCCAGCAGCTTGACAGCTAACTATGGCTACACCTTC	CASSLTANYGYTF
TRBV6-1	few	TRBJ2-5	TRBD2	TGTGCCAGCAGACAGGGGATGACTAGCGGGAGTCCTCCCCAGTACTTC	CASRQGMTSGSPPQYF
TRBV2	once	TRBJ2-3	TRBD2	TGTGCCAGCACCTGGACTAGCGGGGCCGCTAGCACAGATACGCAGTATTTT	CASTWTSGAASTDTQYF
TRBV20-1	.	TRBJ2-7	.	TGCAGTGCTAGCGGGAGTGCCTACGAGCAGTACTTC	CSASGSAYEQYF
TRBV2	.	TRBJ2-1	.	TGTGCCAGCAGTCTACAGGCCTCCTACAATGAGCAGTTCTTC	CASSLQASYNEQFF
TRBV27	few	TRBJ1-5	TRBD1	TGTGCCAGCAGCCGAATTCAGGGGGGTCAGCCCCAGCATTTT	CASSRIQGGQPQHF
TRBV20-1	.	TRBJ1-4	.	TGCAGTGCTAAAATTGGGGCCTTTGGGGCTGAAAAACTGTTTTTT	CSAKIGAFGAEKLFF
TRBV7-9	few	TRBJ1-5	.	TGTGCCAGCAGCCCCTCTCGTCTCGGCGGGGGGAATAATAGCAATCAGCCCCAGCATTTT	CASSPSRLGGGNNSNQPQHF
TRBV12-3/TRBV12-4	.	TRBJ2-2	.	TGTGCCAGCAGTTTCGCCGGGGAGCTGTTTTTT	CASSFAGELFF
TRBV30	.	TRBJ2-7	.	TGTGCCTGGATGGGCAGGGCCAACTTAAATGACGAGCAGTACTTC	CAWMGRANLNDEQYF
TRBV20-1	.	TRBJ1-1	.	TGCAGTGCCCCACCTTCGACAGCTGAAGCTTTCTTT	CSAPPSTAEAFF
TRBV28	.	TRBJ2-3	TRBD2	TGTGCCAGCAGTTCCTTGCGGGGGAGTAGCACAGATACGCAGTATTTT	CASSSLRGSSTDTQYF
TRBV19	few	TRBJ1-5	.	TGTGCCAGTAGTACCCTCCTGGGGCAGGGCAAAAGCAATCAGCCCCAGCATTTT	CASSTLLGQGKSNQPQHF
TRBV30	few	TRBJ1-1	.	TGTGCCTGGAGGTGGTATGGACCAAACAGTGAAGCTTTCTTT	CAWRWYGPNSEAFF
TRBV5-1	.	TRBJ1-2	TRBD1	TGCGCCAGCAGCTTGGCGGGACAGGGCAGCTATGGCTACACCTTC	CASSLAGQGSYGYTF
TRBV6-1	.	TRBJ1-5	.	TGTGCCAGCTCGAGGGGGAGGGGGGTTCAGCCCCAGCATTTT	CASSRGRGVQPQHF
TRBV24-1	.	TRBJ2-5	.	TGTGCCACCAGTGATGCAGGGTCCCAAGAGACCCAGTACTTC	CATSDAGSQETQYF
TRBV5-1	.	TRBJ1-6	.	TGCGCCAGCAGCTTGGACGATCCACCCCTCCACTTT	CASSLDDPPLHF
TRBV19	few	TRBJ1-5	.	TGTGCCAGTAGGGAAATGATAGATAGCAATCAGCCCCAGCATTTT	CASREMIDSNQPQHF
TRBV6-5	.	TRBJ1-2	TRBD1	TGTGCCAGCAGTTACGGGACAGGGGGAATTGGCTACACCTTC	CASSYGTGGIGYTF
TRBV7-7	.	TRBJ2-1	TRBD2	TGTGCTAGCAGCCGACTAGCGGGAGGGCTAGGAGGTGAGCAGTTCTTC	CASSRLAGGLGGEQFF
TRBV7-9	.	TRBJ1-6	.	TGTGCCAGCAGCTTAGAAGGGGTTTCACCCCTCCACTTT	CASSLEGVSPLHF
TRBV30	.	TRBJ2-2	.	TGTGCCTGGAGTGTTGGTCAAACCGGGGAGCTGTTTTTT	CAWSVGQTGELFF
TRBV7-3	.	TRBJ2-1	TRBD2	TGTGCCAGCAGCTTACAAGCACGGACTAGCGGTGGTGGTGAGCAGTTCTTC	CASSLQARTSGGGEQFF
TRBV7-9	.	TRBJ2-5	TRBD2	TGTGCCAGCAGCTTACTAGCGGGAGCTGGGGAGACCCAGTACTTC	CASSLLAGAGETQYF
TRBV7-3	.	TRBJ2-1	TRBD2	TGTGCCAGCAGCTTAAGCGGGAGCACCTACAATGAGCAGTTCTTC	CASSLSGSTYNEQFF
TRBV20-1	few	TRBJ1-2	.	TGCAGTGTCGGGGGCGGTGGGGGTCGCCGCGAGAACTATGGCTACACCTTC	CSVGGGGGRRENYGYTF
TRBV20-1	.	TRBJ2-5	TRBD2	TGCAGTGCTACTCCGACTAGCGGGAGCCCTGAGACCCAGTACTTC	CSATPTSGSPETQYF
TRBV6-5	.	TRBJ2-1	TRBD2	TGTGCCGGCAGTTACCTTAGCGGGAGGGCCTGGAATGAGCAGTTCTTC	CAGSYLSGRAWNEQFF
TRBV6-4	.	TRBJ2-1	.	TGTGCCAGCAGTGATCCCCTATACAATGAGCAGTTCTTC	CASSDPLYNEQFF
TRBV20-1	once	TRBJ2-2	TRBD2	TGCAGTGCTAGGACTAGCGGGAGGATCGGGGAGCTGTTTTTT	CSARTSGRIGELFF
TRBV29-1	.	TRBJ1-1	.	TGCAGCGTACAGAACACTGAAGCTTTCTTT	CSVQNTEAFF
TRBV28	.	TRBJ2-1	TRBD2	TGTGCCAGCAGCACTCCGGGACTAGGTGGTCTTGAGCAGTTCTTC	CASSTPGLGGLEQFF
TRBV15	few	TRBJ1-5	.	TGTGCCACCAGCAGAGATGCCAGGCTCAATCAGCCCCAGCATTTT	CATSRDARLNQPQHF
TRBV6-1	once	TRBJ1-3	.	TGTGCCAGCAGTGAAGGGCGGAATGCTCTGGGAAACACCATATATTTT	CASSEGRNALGNTIYF
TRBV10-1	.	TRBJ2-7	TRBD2	TGCGCCAGCAGTGAGGGGACTAGCGGGACCTACGAGCAGTACTTC	CASSEGTSGTYEQYF
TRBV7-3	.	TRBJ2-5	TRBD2	TGTGCCAGCAGCCCCGGCCGGACTAGCGGTAAAGAGACCCAGTACTTC	CASSPGRTSGKETQYF